This TCR beta chain derives from a study of immune characterization of retroperitoneal liposarcoma. TCRdb re-called the PCR reads through MiXCR, storing one row per CDR3 protein. The profile shows approximately 9,700 distinct CDR3 sequences, less than 35% of them singletons. This clonotype was seen many times. The clonotype originates from a male donor with retroperitoneal liposarcoma. The sample taken for sequencing was tumor tissue.

CDR3 DNA: TGTGCCAGCAGCAACACTCCGGGACAGAGCTCCTACGAGCAGTACGTC. Protein: CASSNTPGQSSYEQYV. V and J are TRBV7-8 and TRBJ2-7; 7 nucleotides agree with TRBD1. The CDR3 runs to 16 residues. Germline V gene lookup returns CDR1 SGHVS and CDR2 FQNEAQ. The V segment lost 5 bases and the J segment 0 bases; nucleotides outside the gene matches: 10.